This T cell receptor (beta chain) was documented in a study of shared clonotypes between healthy human individuals. As defined, naive CD8 cells were CD45RO-negative and positively selected for CCR7, with terminally differentiated effector memory CD45RA+ cells excluded. Of note for this clone: Its antigen is undetermined.

Study conclusions and caveats: The diversity represented, both genetic and in exposure history, was limited by few donors.

When replicate PCRs were run on sorted subsets, they used 200 ng DNA, about 30,000 T cell genomes. TCRdb's table, derived via immunoSEQ multiplex PCR, lists solely in-frame clones and lacks some. Among millions of clones listed, roughly 91% were seen once. The germline V gene has CDR1 LNHDA and CDR2 SQIVND (reference sequence). V gave up 5 bases and J gave up 3 bases; unmatched junction bases: 9. The CDR3 loop spans 18 amino acids. Sequencing was performed on naive CD8+ T cells from PBMCs. V usage is TRBV19 and J usage is TRBJ2-1; 14 bases fit TRBD2. The TCR originated in a man aged 18-30 years in good health. Some clones in this sample may be carry-over from other donors' samples. The DNA of the CDR3 is TGTGCCAGTAGTGGAGGGACTAGCGGGAGACCATTCTACAATGAGCAGTTCTTC. Amino acid sequence: CASSGGTSGRPFYNEQFF.